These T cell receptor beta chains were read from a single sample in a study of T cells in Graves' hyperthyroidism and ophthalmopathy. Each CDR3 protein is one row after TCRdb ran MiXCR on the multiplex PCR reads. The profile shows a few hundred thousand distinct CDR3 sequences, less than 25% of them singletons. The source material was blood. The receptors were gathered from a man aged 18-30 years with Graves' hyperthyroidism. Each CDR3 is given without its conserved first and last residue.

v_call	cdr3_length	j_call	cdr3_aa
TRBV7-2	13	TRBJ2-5	ASVEGQIAGETQY
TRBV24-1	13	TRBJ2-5	ATSEPRGGIETQY
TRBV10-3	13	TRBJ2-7	ATSGLAGATYEQY
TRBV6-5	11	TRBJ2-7	ASSYRDGGEQY
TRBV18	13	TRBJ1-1	ASSPSRGGNTEAF
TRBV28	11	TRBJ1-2	ASSSYYDGGYT
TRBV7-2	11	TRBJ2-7	ASTLRAGDEQY
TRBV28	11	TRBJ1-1	ASSLLKNTEAF
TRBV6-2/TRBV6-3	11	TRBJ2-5	ASRPGPRETQY
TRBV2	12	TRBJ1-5	ASSLGLPGQPQH
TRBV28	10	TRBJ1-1	ASARENTEAF
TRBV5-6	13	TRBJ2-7	ACSLEATPRNEQY
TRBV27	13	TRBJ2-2	ASSALATPPGELF
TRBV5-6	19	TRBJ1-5	ASSLVLIGQGTVYSNQPQH
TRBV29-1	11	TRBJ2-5	SVAGTAQETQY
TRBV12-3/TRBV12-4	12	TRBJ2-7	ASSEVGARNEQY
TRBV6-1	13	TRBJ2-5	ASSEGTGGAETQY
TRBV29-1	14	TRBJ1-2	SVGFQPGQGYYGYT
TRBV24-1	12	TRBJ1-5	ATTFDRGNQPQH
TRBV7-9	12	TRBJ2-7	ASSLGAGALEQY
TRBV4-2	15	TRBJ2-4	ASSLLAGELAKNIQY
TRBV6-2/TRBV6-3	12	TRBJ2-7	ASSYWRGGYEQY
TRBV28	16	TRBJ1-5	ASSHSTGKGAFYQPQH
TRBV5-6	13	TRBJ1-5	ASSGPGPHNQPQH
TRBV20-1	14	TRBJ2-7	SARDTVASISYEQY
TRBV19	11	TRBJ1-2	ASSIGVRYGYT
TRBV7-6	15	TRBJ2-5	ASSLAPGAGPQETQY
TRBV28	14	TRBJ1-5	ASPPSRGLSNQPQH
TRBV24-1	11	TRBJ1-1	ATVPGNNTEAF
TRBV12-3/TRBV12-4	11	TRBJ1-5	ASSYREGQPQH
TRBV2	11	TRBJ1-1	ASSETLNTEAF
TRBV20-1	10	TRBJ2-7	SARRLDYEQY
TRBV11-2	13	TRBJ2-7	ASSDQRGLTYEQY
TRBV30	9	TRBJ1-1	AWSVRAEAF
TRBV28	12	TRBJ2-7	ASSLLTGLYEQY
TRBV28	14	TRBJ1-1	ASSLGGATLRTEAF
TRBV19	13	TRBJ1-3	ASSIADRLGNTIY
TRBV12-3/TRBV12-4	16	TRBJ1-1	ASSFFRSGYAMNTEAF
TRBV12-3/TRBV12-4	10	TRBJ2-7	ATSPGLPEQY
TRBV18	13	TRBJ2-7	ASASSRDTLYEQY
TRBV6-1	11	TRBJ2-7	ASRKGPHYEQY
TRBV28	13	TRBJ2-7	ASSLNLAGAYEQY
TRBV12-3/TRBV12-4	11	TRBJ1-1	ASSHGRLSEAF
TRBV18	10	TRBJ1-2	ASSPGGGRYT
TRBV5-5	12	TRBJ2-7	ASSFFRASYEQY
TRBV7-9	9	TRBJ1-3	ASTLSNTIY
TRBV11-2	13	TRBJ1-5	ASSLMTGGNQPQH
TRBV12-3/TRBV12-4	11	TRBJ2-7	ASSFEHRNQQY
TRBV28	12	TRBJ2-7	ASSFAGNAGEQY
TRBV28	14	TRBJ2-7	ASSLESAGGRYEQY
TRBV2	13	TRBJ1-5	ASSEWSEYNQPQH
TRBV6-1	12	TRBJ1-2	ASSARGQGHGYT
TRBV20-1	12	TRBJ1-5	SATGGYSNQPQH
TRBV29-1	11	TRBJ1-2	SVGSAKSSGYT
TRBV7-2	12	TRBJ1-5	ASSRDRANQPQH